This T cell receptor beta chain appears in the sequencing data of a study of CD4 T cells in relation to SARS-CoV-2 and coronaviruses. Study in general: Convalescent patients had median age 38.5 years, range roughly 21 to 75.

The CDR3 has 15 amino acids. From germline, CDR1 is SGHVS and CDR2 FNYEAQ. Trimming removed 5 bases at V and 4 bases at J, with 12 bases between. The table came from immunoSEQ multiplex PCR; TCRdb's copy has only in-frame clones and leaves some out. The table includes tens of thousands of clones, 65% to 80% detected once. General observations from the study: Samples before the pandemic and after infection were not matched within any donor. This crossreactivity analysis covered spike protein alone, no other viral proteins.

Remarks on this clone: The antigen is not known.

Sorted naive or memory CD4+ cells met CEF peptides for under eleven days. The chain links TRBV7-6 to TRBJ1-6, with D possibly being TRBD1 (5 bases). Sequencing was done on a sample of memory CD4+ T cells from PBMCs, cultured in vitro. The receptor's source is an adult with COVID-19. CDR3 protein: CASSKTGTYNSPLHF. The CDR3, as DNA: TGTGCCAGCAGCAAAACAGGAACTTATAATTCACCCCTCCACTTT.